The source of this T cell receptor (beta chain) is a study of blood T cell repertoires in COVID-19. Whole-study context: Sites in the United States, Italy and Spain provided acute and convalescent COVID-19 samples. In each case, the material was cDNA or gDNA derived from T cells, B-cell-depleted T cells, or PBMCs.

Methods used by the authors: It was from reference gene primer amplification that nucleated cell counts were estimated. The repertoire was sequenced with immunoSEQ multiplex PCR; TCRdb's copy has only in-frame clones and lacks some. V, J and clone size derive from that table, while D and trimming were established from the DNA sequence. The data show nearly 50,000 clones, about 85% seen once. CDR3 length: 15 residues. V was pared by 6 bases and J by 1 base, with 15 bases between. Germline V CDR1 and CDR2: MNHEY, SVGAGI. The receptor's source is a woman aged 60 to 75 with acute or convalescent COVID-19. This sequence joins TRBV6-5 and TRBJ1-1; D call uncertain. The specimen was peripheral blood. The DNA for the CDR3 is TGTGCCAGCAGCTCCTCCTTGGGCGCGAACACTGAAGCTTTCTTT. It translates to CASSSSLGANTEAFF.